The clone carrying this T cell receptor beta chain occurred a few times. Antigen specificity is unknown. The data belong to a study of Graves' ophthalmopathy and Graves' hyperthyroidism. Points from the study as a whole: Distinction of ophthalmopathy from stable hyperthyroidism by a 13-signature model reached over 85% sensitivity and roughly 81% specificity. Blood also carried most expanded thyroid clonotypes exceeding 0.001 frequency.

Ophthalmopathy donors' eye disease showed moderate-to-severe activity, CAS of at least 3, NOSPECS of at least 4 and duration under 3 months. The sequenced template was RNA, covering the TCR beta CDR3 region. An initial RT-PCR round employing HTBI primers preceded a second-round multiplex PCR. TCRdb re-called the multiplex PCR reads through MiXCR, storing one row per CDR3 protein. The sample includes under 350,000 distinct CDR3 sequences, roughly 15% of them seen just once. The CDR3 is 14 amino acids. Trimming removed 5 bases at V and 3 bases at J, with 14 bases between. Per the germline V gene, CDR1 is SGHTA and CDR2 is FQGNSA.

Input material: peripheral blood. J is TRBJ2-7 and V is TRBV7-2; D unresolved. This TCR derives from an adult man with Graves' ophthalmopathy. In DNA, the CDR3 is TGTGCCAGCAGCCAGTTGGGCGGCTTCTACGAGCAGTACTTC. This encodes CASSQLGGFYEQYF.